These 15 T cell receptor beta chains originate from one sample sequenced in a study of blood T cell repertoires in COVID-19 (dated by TCRdb to 2018 to 2021). The receptor library was made with the immunoSEQ multiplex PCR assay. The source is immuneACCESS, and TCRdb retained only in-frame sequences with V and J called. Part of the clones is not carried over; for the studies checked, unresolved V genes explain less than half of this, and the remainder is unexplained. This sample holds around 330,000 clones; about 87% were observed only once. The top ten constitute around 10% of the sample. What was sequenced was PBMCs or T cells enriched from blood (not recorded which). The receptors shown here come from a woman between 18 and 29 years old who had recovered from COVID-19.

This chain connects TRBV6-6 to TRBJ2-7; 12 nucleotides agree with TRBD2. Unmatched junction bases numbered 7, after V lost 10 bases and J lost 0 bases. CDR1 and CDR2 (germline): MNHNY, SVGAGI (reference sequence). This CDR3 has 15 amino acids. The CDR3 spells CAIGTSGFSSYEQYF. The CDR3 DNA reads TGTGCCATAGGGACTAGCGGGTTCAGCTCCTACGAGCAGTACTTC.

The chain carries TRBV29-1 and TRBJ2-2; D may be TRBD1 (6 bases). With 6 bases removed from V and 6 bases from J, the gap between germline ends came to 23 bases. Germline-derived CDR1 and CDR2 are SQVTM and ANQGSEA. CDR3 length: 16 amino acids. The CDR3 protein is CSVSQRRAGVPGELFF. The DNA for the CDR3 is TGCAGCGTCTCGCAACGGCGGGCAGGGGTTCCCGGGGAGCTGTTTTTT.

This clone was seen only once. This sequence joins TRBV6-2 or TRBV6-3 and TRBJ2-7; 9 bases are a match to TRBD2. The CDR3 extends over 16 amino acids. With 0 bases clipped from V and 3 bases from J, the junction kept 6 bases outside the gene matches. Germline CDR1 is MNHEY and CDR2 is SVGEGT. CDR3 nucleotide sequence: TGTGCCAGCAGTTACTCGAGAGCGGGAGGACGCTACGAGCAGTACTTC. It encodes CASSYSRAGGRYEQYF.

The V and J genes are TRBV14 and TRBJ2-7; D remains ambiguous. The CDR3 length is 14 residues. Per germline, CDR1 SGHDN and CDR2 FVKESK. V was pared by 4 bases and J by 5 bases, with 15 bases between. The CDR3 here is CASSPSDGGDEQYF. In nucleotides, the CDR3 is TGTGCCAGCAGCCCCTCGGATGGTGGAGACGAGCAGTACTTC.

The chain combines TRBV19 with TRBJ1-5, with 7 bases aligning to TRBD1. In germline, CDR1 is LNHDA, CDR2 SQIVND (reference sequence). CDR3 length equals 15 residues. Losses at the gene ends were 6 bases for V and 5 bases for J; bases not matched to a gene: 10. CDR3 in DNA: TGTGCCAGTAGGCCGGGACAGCTTATATATCAGCCCCAGCATTTT. Protein product: CASRPGQLIYQPQHF.

The V call is TRBV6-4, the J call TRBJ2-3, with 11 bases identical to TRBD2. CDR1 is MRHNA, CDR2 SNTAGT, per germline. Losses at the gene ends were 4 bases for V and 4 bases for J; bases not matched to a gene: 1. The CDR3 is 14 amino acids. The CDR3 is CASSVLAGADTQYF. The CDR3 DNA follows: TGTGCCAGCAGTGTACTAGCGGGGGCAGATACGCAGTATTTT.

The V call is TRBV7-6, the J call TRBJ1-4; D uncertain. V lost 3 bases and J 10 bases, leaving 9 bases between the germline ends. This CDR3 has 12 amino acids. Germline V gene lookup returns CDR1 SGHVS and CDR2 FNYEAQ. CDR3 loop: CASSFGSGKLFF. The CDR3 DNA follows: TGTGCCAGCAGCTTCGGCTCAGGAAAACTGTTTTTT.

V gene TRBV11-2 combines with J gene TRBJ2-2, with 8 bases that match TRBD2. CDR1 SGHAT and CDR2 FQNNGV come from the germline V gene. This CDR3 contains 19 residues. V was pared by 3 bases and J by 5 bases, with 17 bases of the junction left unmatched. Written as DNA, the CDR3 is TGTGCCAGCAGCTTCTCCGGGACTAGAATCGTCGGAGAGACCGGGGAGCTGTTTTTT. It is translated as CASSFSGTRIVGETGELFF. Full variable domain (missing parts from reference TRBV11-2 and TRBJ2-2): EAGVAQSPRYKIIEKRQSVAFWCNPISGHATLYWYQQILGQGPKLLIQFQNNGVVDDSQLPKDRFSAERLKGVDSTLKIQPAKLEDSAVYLCASSFSGTRIVGETGELFFGEGSRLTVL.

V gene TRBV29-1 combines with J gene TRBJ2-2, with TRBD2 identical over 11 bases. The junction had 19 bases not matched to a gene; V was cut back by 4 bases and J by 6 bases. Germline CDR1 is SQVTM and CDR2 is ANQGSEA. The length of the CDR3 is 19 residues. The CDR3 DNA sequence: TGCAGCGTTGGACCGGAAACACGAACCGGGACTAGCGGCCCCGGGGAGCTGTTTTTT. Its protein is CSVGPETRTGTSGPGELFF.

The J gene is TRBJ2-5, the V gene TRBV28, with TRBD1 identical over 10 bases. V shed 7 bases, J shed 5 bases, and the junction held 13 bases outside the gene matches. This CDR3 comprises 16 residues. Germline V gene sequence: CDR1 MDHEN, CDR2 SYDVKM. CDR3 region: CASTYLRDRGIETQYF. CDR3 in DNA: TGTGCCAGCACCTACCTCCGGGACAGGGGTATTGAGACCCAGTACTTC.

The V gene is TRBV19, the J gene TRBJ2-2; D gene uncertain. CDR3 length: 14 amino acids. Trimming removed 6 bases at V and 1 base at J, with 9 bases between. CDR1 is LNHDA and CDR2 is SQIVND in the germline V gene (reference sequence). For the CDR3, the DNA is TGTGCCAGTAGCCGAACAGTGAACACCGGGGAGCTGTTTTTT. Protein product: CASSRTVNTGELFF.

The rearrangement uses TRBV28 and TRBJ2-4, with TRBD1 identical over 7 bases. The J segment lost 6 bases and the V segment lost 5 bases, leaving 10 bases of the junction unmatched. CDR1 is MDHEN, CDR2 SYDVKM, per germline. The CDR3 extends over 15 amino acids. The CDR3 sequence: CASSPAPGQINIQYF. The CDR3 coding sequence is TGTGCCAGCAGTCCCGCTCCGGGACAGATAAACATTCAGTACTTC.

V gene TRBV7-2 combines with J gene TRBJ1-3; D gene uncertain. Looked up from germline, CDR1 is SGHTA and CDR2 is FQGNSA. The CDR3 is 17 amino acids. V lost 5 bases and J 0 bases, leaving 17 bases between the germline ends. The CDR3 nucleotides are TGTGCCAGCAGCGAGCTGACAAGACGAAGCTCTGGAAACACCATATATTTT. Its protein is CASSELTRRSSGNTIYF. Using reference TRBV7-2 and TRBJ1-3 for the parts outside the CDR3, the full variable domain is GAGVSQSPSNKVTEKGKDVELRCDPISGHTALYWYRQSLGQGLEFLIYFQGNSAPDKSGLPSDRFSAERTGGSVSTLTIQRTQQEDSAVYLCASSELTRRSSGNTIYFGEGSWLTVV.

There are a few counts of this clone. This chain uses TRBV29-1 with TRBJ1-1; 10 bases line up with TRBD1. The CDR3 runs 15 residues. Germline V gene data show CDR1 as SQVTM and CDR2 as ANQGSEA. The trim removed 6 bases at V and 3 bases at J, leaving 10 bases unmatched. This CDR3 reads CSVAGTGERYTEAFF. In nucleotides, the CDR3 is TGCAGCGTCGCCGGGACAGGGGAGAGGTACACTGAAGCTTTCTTT.

The V gene is TRBV19, the J gene TRBJ1-5; 9 bases match TRBD1. The CDR3 consists of 13 residues. Germline CDR1 reads LNHDA; CDR2 reads SQIVND (reference sequence). The V gene end was trimmed by 6 bases and the J gene end by 4 bases; junction bases not matched to a gene: 1. CDR3 amino acids: CASSDRGNQPQHF. The DNA for the CDR3 is TGTGCCAGTAGCGACAGGGGGAATCAGCCCCAGCATTTT.